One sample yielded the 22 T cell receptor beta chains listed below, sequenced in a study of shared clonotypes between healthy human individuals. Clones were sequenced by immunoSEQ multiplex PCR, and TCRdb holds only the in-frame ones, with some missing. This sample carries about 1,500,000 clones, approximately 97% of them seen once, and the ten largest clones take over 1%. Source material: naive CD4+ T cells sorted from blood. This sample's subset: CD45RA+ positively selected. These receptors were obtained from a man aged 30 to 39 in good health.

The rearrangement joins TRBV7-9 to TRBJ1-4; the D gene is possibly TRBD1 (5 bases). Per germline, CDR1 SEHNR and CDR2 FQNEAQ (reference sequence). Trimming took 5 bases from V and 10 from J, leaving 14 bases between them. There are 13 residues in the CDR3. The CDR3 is CASSQGLGGKLFF. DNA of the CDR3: TGTGCCAGCAGCCAGGGACTCGGGGGAAAACTGTTTTTT.

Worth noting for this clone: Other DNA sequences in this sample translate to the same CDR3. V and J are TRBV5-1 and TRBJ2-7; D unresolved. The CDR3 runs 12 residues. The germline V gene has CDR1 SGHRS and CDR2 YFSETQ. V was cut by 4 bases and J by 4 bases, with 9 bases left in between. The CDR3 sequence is CASSRDGYEQYF. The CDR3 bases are TGCGCCAGCAGCCGTGACGGTTACGAGCAGTACTTC.

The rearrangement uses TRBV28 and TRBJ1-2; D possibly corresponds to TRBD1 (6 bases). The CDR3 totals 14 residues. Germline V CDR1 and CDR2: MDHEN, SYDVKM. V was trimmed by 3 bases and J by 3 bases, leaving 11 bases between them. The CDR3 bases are TGTGCCAGCAGTTTTCAGGGGCGAGACTATGGCTACACCTTC. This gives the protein CASSFQGRDYGYTF.

CDR3 residues: CASSPARGGMNTEAFF. DNA for the CDR3: TGTGCCAGCAGCCCCGCCCGGGGGGGGATGAACACTGAAGCTTTCTTT. J is TRBJ1-1 and V is TRBV9; the D gene is possibly TRBD1 (5 bases). Germline CDR1 SGDLS, CDR2 YYNGEE. The CDR3 extends over 16 amino acids. V was clipped by 4 bases and J by 0 bases, with 16 bases between them.

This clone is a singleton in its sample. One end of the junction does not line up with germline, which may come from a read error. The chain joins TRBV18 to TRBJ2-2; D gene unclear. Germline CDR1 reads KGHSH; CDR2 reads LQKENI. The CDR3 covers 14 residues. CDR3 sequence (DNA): TGTGCCAGCTCACCCCTGGAGAACGCCGGGGAGCTGTTTTTT. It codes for CASSPLENAGELFF.

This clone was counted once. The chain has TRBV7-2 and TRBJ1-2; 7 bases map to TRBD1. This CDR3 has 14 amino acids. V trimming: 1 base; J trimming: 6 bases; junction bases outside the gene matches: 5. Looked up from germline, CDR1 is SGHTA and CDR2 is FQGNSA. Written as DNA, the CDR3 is TGTGCCAGCAGCTTAGGACAGGGAGAGAATGGCTACACCTTC. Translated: CASSLGQGENGYTF.

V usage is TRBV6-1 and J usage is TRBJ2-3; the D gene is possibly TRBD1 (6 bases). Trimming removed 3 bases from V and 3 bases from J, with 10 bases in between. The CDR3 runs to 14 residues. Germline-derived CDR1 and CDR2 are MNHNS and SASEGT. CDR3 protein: CASSEGQGTDTQYF. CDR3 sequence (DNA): TGTGCCAGCAGTGAGGGGCAGGGGACAGATACGCAGTATTTT.

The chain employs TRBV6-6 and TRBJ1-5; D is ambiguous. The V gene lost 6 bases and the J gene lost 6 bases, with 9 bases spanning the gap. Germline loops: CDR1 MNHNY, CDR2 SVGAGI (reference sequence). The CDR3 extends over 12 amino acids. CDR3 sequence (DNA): TGTGCCAGCAGAAATCTAAGTCAGCCCCAGCATTTT. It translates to CASRNLSQPQHF.

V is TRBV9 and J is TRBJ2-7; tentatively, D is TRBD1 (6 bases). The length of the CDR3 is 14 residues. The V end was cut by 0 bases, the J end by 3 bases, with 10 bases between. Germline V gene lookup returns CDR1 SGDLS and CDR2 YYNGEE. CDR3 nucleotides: TGTGCCAGCAGCGTAGAAGGACAGAACTACGAGCAGTACTTC. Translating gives CASSVEGQNYEQYF.

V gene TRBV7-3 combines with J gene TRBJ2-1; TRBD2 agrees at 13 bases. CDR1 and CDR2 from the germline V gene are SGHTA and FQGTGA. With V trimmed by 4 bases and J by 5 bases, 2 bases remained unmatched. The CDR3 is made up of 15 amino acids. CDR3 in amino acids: CASSSGLAGHNEQFF. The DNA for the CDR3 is TGTGCCAGCAGCTCGGGACTAGCGGGGCACAATGAGCAGTTCTTC.

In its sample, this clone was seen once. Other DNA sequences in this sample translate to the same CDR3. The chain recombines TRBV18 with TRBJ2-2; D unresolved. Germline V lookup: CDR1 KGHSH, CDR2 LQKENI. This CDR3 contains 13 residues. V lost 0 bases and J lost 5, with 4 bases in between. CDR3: CASSPPGTGELFF. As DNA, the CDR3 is TGTGCCAGCTCACCACCAGGGACCGGGGAGCTGTTTTTT.

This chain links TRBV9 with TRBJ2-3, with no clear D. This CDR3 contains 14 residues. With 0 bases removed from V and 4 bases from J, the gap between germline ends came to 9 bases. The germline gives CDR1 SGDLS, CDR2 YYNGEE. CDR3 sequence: CASSVDPRADTQYF. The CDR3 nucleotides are TGTGCCAGCAGCGTAGACCCCCGGGCAGATACGCAGTATTTT. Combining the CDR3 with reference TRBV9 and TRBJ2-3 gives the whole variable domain DSGVTQTPKHLITATGQRVTLRCSPRSGDLSVYWYQQSLDQGLQFLIQYYNGEERAKGNILERFSAQQFPDLHSELNLSSLELGDSALYFCASSVDPRADTQYFGPGTRLTVL.

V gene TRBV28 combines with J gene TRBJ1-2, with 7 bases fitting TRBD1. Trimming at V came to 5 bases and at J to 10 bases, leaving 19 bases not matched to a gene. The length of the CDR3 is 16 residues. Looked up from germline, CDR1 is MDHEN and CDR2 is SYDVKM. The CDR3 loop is CASSPGQRDREEDYTF. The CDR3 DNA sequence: TGTGCCAGCAGTCCGGGACAGAGAGATAGGGAGGAAGACTACACCTTC.

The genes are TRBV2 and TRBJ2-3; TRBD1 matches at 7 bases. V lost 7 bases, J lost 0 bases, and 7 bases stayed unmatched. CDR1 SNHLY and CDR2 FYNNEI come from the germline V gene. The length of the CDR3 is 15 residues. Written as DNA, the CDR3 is TGTGCCAGCAAAAGGACAGGCCCTAGCACAGATACGCAGTATTTT. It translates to CASKRTGPSTDTQYF.

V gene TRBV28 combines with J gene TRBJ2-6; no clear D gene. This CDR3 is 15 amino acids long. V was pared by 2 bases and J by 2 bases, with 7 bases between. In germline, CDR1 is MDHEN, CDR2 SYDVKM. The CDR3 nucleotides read TGTGCCAGCAGTTTACCCACAACTGGGGCCAACGTCCTGACTTTC. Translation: CASSLPTTGANVLTF.

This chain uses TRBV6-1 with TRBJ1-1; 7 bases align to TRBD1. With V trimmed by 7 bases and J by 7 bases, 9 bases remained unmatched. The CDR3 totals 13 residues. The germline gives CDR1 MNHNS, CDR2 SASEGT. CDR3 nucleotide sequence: TGTGCCAGCACCCCGACAGGGAGGCGTGAAGCTTTCTTT. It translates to CASTPTGRREAFF.

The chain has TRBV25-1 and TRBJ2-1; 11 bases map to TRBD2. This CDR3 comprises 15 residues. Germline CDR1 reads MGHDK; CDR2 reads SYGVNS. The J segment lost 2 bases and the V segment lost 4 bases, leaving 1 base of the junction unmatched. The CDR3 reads CASSGLAGTYNEQFF. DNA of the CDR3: TGTGCCAGCAGTGGACTAGCGGGAACCTACAATGAGCAGTTCTTC. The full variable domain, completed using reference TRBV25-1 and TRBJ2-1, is EADIYQTPRYLVIGTGKKITLECSQTMGHDKMYWYQQDPGMELHLIHYSYGVNSTEKGDLSSESTVSRIRTEHFPLTLESARPSHTSQYLCASSGLAGTYNEQFFGPGTRLTVL.

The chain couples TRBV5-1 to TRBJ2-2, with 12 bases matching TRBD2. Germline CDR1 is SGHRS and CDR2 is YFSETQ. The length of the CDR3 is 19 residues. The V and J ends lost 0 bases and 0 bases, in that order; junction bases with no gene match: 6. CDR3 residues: CASSLDGWTSGANTGELFF. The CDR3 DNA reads TGCGCCAGCAGCTTGGACGGTTGGACTAGCGGGGCGAACACCGGGGAGCTGTTTTTT.

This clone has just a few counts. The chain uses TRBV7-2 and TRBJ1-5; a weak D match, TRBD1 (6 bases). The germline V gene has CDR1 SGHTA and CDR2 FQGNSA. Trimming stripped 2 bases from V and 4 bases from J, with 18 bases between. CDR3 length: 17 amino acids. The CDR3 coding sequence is TGTGCCAGCAGCTTATCCCACCGGGGGGCGGGAAATCAGCCCCAGCATTTT. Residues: CASSLSHRGAGNQPQHF.

The CDR3 nucleotides read TGCGCCAGCAGCTACGGCGCGTGGGGGGCCAACGTCCTGACTTTC. This codes for CASSYGAWGANVLTF. The chain recombines TRBV5-1 with TRBJ2-6, with D uncertain. Germline CDR1 SGHRS, CDR2 YFSETQ. V was cut by 3 bases and J by 4 bases, with 11 bases left in between. CDR3 length: 15 residues.

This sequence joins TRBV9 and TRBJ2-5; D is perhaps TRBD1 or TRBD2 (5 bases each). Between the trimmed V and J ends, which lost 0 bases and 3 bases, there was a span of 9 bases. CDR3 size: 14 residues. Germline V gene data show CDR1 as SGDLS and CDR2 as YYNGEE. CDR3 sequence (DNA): TGTGCCAGCAGCGTAGAGGTGGGGGAAGAGACCCAGTACTTC. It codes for CASSVEVGEETQYF.

In nucleotides, the CDR3 is TGTGCCAGTAGGGCCCGGGAGAGCACTGAAGCTTTCTTT. It yields the protein CASRARESTEAFF. This sequence joins TRBV19 and TRBJ1-1; D is unresolved. The germline V gene has CDR1 LNHDA and CDR2 SQIVND (reference sequence). Trimming removed 6 bases at V and 4 bases at J, with 12 bases between. CDR3 size: 13 residues. Variable domain in full (rest from reference TRBV19 and TRBJ1-1): DGGITQSPKYLFRKEGQNVTLSCEQNLNHDAMYWYRQDPGQGLRLIYYSQIVNDFQKGDIAEGYSVSREKKESFPLTVTSAQKNPTAFYLCASRARESTEAFFGQGTRLTVV.